The clone carrying this T cell receptor (beta chain) occurred a few times. Its antigen remains unidentified. The data are from a study of CD8 T cells in ankylosing spondylitis. General observations from the study: Roughly eight highly homologous variants made up a TCR beta motif that seemed to typify ankylosing spondylitis blood.

Trimming left V 6 bases short and J 2 bases short, with 11 bases between. The CDR3 spans 12 residues. Germline V lookup: CDR1 DFQATT, CDR2 SNEGSKA (reference sequence). TCRdb fed the 5' RACE reads into MiXCR, producing one record per CDR3 protein. The data hold 150,000 or so distinct CDR3 sequences, with about 32% observed a single time. This clonotype was obtained from a male donor with ankylosing spondylitis. Sequencing was carried out using synovial fluid, either unsorted or a sorted T cell fraction (not recorded which). The V call is TRBV20-1, the J call TRBJ2-7; D uncertain. The CDR3 spells CSAKYPAYEQYF. In DNA form, the CDR3 reads TGCAGTGCGAAGTACCCTGCCTACGAGCAGTACTTC.